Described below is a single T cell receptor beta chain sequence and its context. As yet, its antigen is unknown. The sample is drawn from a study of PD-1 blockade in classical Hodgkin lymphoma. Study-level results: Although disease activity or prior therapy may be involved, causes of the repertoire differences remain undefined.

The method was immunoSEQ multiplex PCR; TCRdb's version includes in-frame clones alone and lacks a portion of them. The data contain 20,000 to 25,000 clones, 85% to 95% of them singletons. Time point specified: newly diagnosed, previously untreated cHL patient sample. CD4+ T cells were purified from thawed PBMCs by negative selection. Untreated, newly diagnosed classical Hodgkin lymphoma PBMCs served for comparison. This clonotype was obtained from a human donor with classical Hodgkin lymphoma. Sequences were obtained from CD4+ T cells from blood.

CDR3 nucleotides: TGTGCCAGCAGCTCCCCTCGGGGGCGGAGTAACTATGGCTACACCTTC. Encoded protein: CASSSPRGRSNYGYTF. This sequence joins TRBV7-8 and TRBJ1-2; a weak D match, TRBD1 (6 bases). The V gene's germline CDR1 is SGHVS and CDR2 FQNEAQ. V lost 4 bases to trimming and J lost 1 base, with 16 bases between them. The CDR3 runs to 16 residues.